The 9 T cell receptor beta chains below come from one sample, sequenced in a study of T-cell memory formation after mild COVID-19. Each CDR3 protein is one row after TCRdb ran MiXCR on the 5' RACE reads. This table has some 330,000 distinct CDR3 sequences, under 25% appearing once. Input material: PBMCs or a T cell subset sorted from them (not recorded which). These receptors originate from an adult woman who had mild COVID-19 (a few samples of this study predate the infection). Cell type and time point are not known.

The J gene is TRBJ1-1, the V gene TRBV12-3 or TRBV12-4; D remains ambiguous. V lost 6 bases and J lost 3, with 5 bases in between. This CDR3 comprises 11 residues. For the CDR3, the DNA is TGTGCCAGCAGAACTTACACTGAAGCTTTCTTT. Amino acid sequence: CASRTYTEAFF.

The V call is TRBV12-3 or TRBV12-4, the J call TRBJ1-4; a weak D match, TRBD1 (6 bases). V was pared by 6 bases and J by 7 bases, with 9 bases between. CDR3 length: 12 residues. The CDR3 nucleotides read TGTGCCAGCAGACAGGGACCTGAAAAACTGTTTTTT. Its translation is CASRQGPEKLFF.

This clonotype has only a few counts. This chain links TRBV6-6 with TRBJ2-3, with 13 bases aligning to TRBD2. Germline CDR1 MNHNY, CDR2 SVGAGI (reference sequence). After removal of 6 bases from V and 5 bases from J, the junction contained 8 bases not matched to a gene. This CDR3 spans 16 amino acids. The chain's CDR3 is CASRMGTSGNQDTQYF. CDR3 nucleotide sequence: TGTGCCAGCAGAATGGGGACTAGCGGGAATCAAGATACGCAGTATTTT.

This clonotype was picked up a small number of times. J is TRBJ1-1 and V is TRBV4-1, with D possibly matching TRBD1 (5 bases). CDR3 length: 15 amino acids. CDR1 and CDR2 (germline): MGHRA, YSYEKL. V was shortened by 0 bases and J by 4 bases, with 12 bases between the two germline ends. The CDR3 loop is CASSQDEGSSTEAFF. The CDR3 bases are TGCGCCAGCAGCCAAGATGAGGGGTCGAGCACTGAAGCTTTCTTT.

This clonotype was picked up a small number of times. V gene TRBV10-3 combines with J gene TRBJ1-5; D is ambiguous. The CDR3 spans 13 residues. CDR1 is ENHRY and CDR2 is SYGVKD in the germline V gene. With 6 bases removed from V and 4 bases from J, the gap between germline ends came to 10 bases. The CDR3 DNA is TGTGCCATCAGAGGAGGTGTGAATCAGCCCCAGCATTTT. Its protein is CAIRGGVNQPQHF.

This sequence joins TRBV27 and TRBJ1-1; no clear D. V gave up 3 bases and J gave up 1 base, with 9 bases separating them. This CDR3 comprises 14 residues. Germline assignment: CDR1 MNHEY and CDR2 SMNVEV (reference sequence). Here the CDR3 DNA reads TGTGCCAGCAGTTTGGTCGGGCCGAACACTGAAGCTTTCTTT. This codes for CASSLVGPNTEAFF.

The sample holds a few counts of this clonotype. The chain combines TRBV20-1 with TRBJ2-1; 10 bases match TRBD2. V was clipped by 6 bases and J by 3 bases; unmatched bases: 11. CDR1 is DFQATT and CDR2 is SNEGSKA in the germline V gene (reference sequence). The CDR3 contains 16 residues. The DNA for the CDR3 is TGCAGTGCAAAGTCCCTAGCGGGGGCCGGCTACAATGAGCAGTTCTTC. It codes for CSAKSLAGAGYNEQFF.

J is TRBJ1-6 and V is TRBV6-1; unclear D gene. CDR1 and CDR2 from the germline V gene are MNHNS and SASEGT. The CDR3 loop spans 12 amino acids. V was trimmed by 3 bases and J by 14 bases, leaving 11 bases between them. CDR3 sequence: CASSEGFFALHF. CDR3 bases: TGTGCCAGCAGTGAGGGCTTTTTTGCCCTCCACTTT.

The DNA of the CDR3 is TGTGCCAGCAGCCCCCGGGAGAGGATAGCGGGAGAGACCCAGTACTTC. Protein: CASSPRERIAGETQYF. V and J are TRBV7-9 and TRBJ2-5, with TRBD2 matching over 7 bases. The germline CDR1 and CDR2 sequences are SEHNR and FQNEAQ (reference sequence). J gave up 4 bases and V 5 bases, and 13 bases lay outside the gene matches. The CDR3 is 16 amino acids.